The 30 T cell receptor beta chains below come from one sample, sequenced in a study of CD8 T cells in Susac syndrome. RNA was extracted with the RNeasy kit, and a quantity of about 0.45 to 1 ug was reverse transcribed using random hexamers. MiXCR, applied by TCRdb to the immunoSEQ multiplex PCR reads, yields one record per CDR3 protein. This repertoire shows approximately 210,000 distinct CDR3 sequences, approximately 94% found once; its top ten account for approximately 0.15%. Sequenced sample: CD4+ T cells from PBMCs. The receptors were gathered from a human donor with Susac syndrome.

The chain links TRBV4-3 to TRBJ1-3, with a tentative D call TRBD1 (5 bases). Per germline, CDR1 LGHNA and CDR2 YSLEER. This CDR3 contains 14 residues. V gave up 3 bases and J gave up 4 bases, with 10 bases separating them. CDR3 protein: CASSQDTGGNTIYF. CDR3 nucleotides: TGCGCCAGCAGCCAGGACACCGGGGGAAACACCATATATTTT.

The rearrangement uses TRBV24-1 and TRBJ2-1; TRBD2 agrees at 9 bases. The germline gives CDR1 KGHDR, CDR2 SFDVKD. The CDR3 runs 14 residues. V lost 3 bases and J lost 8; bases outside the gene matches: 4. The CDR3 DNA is TGTGCCACCAGTGATGCGGGGGGGCCCTATGAGCAGTTCTTC. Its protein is CATSDAGGPYEQFF.

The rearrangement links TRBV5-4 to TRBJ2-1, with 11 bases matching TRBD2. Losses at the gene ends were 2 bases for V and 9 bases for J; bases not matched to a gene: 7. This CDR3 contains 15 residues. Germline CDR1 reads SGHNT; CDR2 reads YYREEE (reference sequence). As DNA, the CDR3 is TGTGCCAGCAGCTTCGCTAGCGGGGGGTGGGGTGAGCAGTTCTTC. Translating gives CASSFASGGWGEQFF.

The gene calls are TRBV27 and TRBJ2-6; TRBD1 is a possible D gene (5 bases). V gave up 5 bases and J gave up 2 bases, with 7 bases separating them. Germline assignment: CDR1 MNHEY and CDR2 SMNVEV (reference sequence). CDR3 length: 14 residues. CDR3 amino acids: CASSMGPGANVLTF. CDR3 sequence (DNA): TGTGCCAGCAGTATGGGGCCTGGGGCCAACGTCCTGACTTTC.

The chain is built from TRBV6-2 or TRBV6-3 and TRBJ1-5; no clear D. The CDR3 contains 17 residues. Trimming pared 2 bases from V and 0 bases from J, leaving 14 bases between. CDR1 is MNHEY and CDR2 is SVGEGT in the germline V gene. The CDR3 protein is CASSYGQAGYSNQPQHF. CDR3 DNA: TGTGCCAGCAGTTACGGCCAGGCTGGGTATAGCAATCAGCCCCAGCATTTT.

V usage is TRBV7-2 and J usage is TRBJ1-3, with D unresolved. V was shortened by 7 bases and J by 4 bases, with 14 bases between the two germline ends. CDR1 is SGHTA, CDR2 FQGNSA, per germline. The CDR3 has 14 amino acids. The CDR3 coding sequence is TGTGCCAGCACCCTGGACGCAGGAGGAAACACCATATATTTT. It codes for CASTLDAGGNTIYF.

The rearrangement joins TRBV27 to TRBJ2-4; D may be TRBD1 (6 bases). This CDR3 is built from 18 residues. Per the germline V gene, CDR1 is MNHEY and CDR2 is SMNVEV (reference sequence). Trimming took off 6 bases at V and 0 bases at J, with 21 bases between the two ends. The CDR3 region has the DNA TGTGCCAGCAGCCACGATGGACAGATCTTACTAGCCAAAAACATTCAGTACTTC. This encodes CASSHDGQILLAKNIQYF.

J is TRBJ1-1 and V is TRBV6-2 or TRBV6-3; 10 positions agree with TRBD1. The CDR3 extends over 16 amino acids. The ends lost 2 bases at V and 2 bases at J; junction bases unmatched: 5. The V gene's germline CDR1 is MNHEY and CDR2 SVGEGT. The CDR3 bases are TGTGCCAGCAGTTACCCCGCGACAGGGGGCAACACTGAAGCTTTCTTT. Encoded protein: CASSYPATGGNTEAFF.

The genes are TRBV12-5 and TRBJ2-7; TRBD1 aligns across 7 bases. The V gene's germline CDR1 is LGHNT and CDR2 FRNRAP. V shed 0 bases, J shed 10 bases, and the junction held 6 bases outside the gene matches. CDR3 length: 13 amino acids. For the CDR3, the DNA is TGTGCTAGTGGTTTGGTCCGACAGGGAGCACAGTACTTC. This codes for CASGLVRQGAQYF. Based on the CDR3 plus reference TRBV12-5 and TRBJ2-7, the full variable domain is DARVTQTPRHKVTEMGQEVTMRCQPILGHNTVFWYRQTMMQGLELLAYFRNRAPLDDSGMPKDRFSAEMPDATLATLKIQPSEPRDSAVYFCASGLVRQGAQYFGPGTRLTVT.

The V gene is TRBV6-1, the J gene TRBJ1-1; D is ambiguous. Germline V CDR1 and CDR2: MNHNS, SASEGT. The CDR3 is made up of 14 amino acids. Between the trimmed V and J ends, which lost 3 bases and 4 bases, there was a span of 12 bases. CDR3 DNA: TGTGCCAGCAGTGAGAGAGCCGCTGGCACTGAAGCTTTCTTT. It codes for CASSERAAGTEAFF.

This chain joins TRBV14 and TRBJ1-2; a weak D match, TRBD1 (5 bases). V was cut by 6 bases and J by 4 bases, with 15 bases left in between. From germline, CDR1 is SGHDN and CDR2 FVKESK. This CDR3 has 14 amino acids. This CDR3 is CASSPLGGSYGYTF. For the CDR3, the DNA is TGTGCCAGCAGTCCACTTGGGGGTAGCTATGGCTACACCTTC.

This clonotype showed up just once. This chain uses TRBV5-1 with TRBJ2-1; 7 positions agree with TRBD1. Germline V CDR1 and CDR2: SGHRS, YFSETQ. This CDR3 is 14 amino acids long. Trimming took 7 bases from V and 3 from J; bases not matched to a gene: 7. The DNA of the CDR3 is TGCGCCAGCGGACCGGGACAGTTCTACAATGAGCAGTTCTTC. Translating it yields CASGPGQFYNEQFF.

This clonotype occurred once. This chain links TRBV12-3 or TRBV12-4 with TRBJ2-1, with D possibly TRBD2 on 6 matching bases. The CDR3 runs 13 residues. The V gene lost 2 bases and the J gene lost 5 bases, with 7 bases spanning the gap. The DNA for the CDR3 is TGTGCCAGCAGTTTAACGGGGGACAATGAGCAGTTCTTC. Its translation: CASSLTGDNEQFF.

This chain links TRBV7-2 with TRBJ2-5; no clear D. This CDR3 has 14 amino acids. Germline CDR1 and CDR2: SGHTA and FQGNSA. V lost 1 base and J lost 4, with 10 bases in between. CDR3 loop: CASSLDPERETQYF. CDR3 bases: TGTGCCAGCAGCTTAGACCCGGAAAGAGAGACCCAGTACTTC. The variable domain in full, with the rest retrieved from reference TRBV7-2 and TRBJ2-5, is GAGVSQSPSNKVTEKGKDVELRCDPISGHTALYWYRQSLGQGLEFLIYFQGNSAPDKSGLPSDRFSAERTGGSVSTLTIQRTQQEDSAVYLCASSLDPERETQYFGPGTRLLVL.

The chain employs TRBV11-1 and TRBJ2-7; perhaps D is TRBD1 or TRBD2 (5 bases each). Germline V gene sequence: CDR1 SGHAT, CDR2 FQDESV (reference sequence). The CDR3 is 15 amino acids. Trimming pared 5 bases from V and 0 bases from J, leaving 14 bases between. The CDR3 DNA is TGTGCCAGCAGCCTAAGGGACGGGACCTCCTACGAGCAGTACTTC. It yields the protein CASSLRDGTSYEQYF.

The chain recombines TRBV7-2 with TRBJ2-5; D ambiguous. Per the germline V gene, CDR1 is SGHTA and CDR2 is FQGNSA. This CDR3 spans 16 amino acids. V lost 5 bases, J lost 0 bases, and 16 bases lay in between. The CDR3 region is CASSPQSQSHQETQYF. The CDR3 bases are TGTGCCAGCAGCCCGCAATCACAGAGTCACCAAGAGACCCAGTACTTC.

DNA of the CDR3: TGTGCCAGCAGTTTAGAATGGCGGGGGGCCGGGGAGCTGTTTTTT. It encodes CASSLEWRGAGELFF. The chain couples TRBV28 to TRBJ2-2, with 8 bases aligning to TRBD2. The CDR3 is 15 amino acids. J was trimmed by 6 bases and V by 2 bases; bases with no gene match: 5. CDR1 and CDR2 from the germline V gene are MDHEN and SYDVKM.

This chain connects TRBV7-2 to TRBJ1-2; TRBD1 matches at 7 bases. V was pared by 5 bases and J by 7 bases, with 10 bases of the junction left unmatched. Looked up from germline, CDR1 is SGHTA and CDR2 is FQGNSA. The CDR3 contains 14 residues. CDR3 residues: CASSLFTGERGYTF. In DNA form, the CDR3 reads TGTGCCAGCAGCCTCTTTACAGGGGAACGTGGCTACACCTTC.

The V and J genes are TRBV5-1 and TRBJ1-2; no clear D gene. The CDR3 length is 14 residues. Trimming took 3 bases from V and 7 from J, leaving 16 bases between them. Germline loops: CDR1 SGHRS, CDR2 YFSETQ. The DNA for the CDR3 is TGCGCCAGCAGCTCTGAAGGAGGAATCGGTGGCTACACCTTC. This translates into CASSSEGGIGGYTF.

CDR3 amino acids: CSAEQGPGNTIYF. The CDR3, as DNA: TGCAGCGCGGAACAGGGTCCTGGAAACACCATATATTTT. The rearrangement links TRBV29-1 to TRBJ1-3, with TRBD1 as a possible D gene (6 bases). The CDR3 covers 13 residues. V lost 7 bases and J 2 bases, leaving 12 bases between the germline ends. Germline CDR1 reads SQVTM; CDR2 reads ANQGSEA.

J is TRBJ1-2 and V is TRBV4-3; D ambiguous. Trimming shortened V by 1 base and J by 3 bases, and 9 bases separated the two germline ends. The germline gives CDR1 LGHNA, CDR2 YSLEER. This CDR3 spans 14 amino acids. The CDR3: CASSQVTADYGYTF. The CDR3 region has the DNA TGCGCCAGCAGCCAAGTGACCGCCGACTATGGCTACACCTTC.

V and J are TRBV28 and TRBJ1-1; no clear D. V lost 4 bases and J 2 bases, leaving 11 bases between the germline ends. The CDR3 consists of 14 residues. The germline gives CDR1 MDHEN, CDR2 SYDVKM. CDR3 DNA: TGTGCCAGCAGTTATAACGTCGGAAACACTGAAGCTTTCTTT. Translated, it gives CASSYNVGNTEAFF. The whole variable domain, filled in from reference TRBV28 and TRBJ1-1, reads DVKVTQSSRYLVKRTGEKVFLECVQDMDHENMFWYRQDPGLGLRLIYFSYDVKMKEKGDIPEGYSVSREKKERFSLILESASTNQTSMYLCASSYNVGNTEAFFGQGTRLTVV.

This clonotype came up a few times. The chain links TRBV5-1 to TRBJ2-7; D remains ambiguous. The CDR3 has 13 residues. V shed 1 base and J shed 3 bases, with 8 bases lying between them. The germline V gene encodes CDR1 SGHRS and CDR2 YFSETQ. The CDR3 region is CASSLKADYEQYF. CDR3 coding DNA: TGCGCCAGCAGCTTGAAGGCAGACTACGAGCAGTACTTC.

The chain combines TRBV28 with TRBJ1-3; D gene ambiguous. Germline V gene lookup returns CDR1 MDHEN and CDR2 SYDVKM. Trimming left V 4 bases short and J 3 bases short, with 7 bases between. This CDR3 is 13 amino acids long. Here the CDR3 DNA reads TGTGCCAGCAGTTCGTTCATTGGAAACACCATATATTTT. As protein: CASSSFIGNTIYF.

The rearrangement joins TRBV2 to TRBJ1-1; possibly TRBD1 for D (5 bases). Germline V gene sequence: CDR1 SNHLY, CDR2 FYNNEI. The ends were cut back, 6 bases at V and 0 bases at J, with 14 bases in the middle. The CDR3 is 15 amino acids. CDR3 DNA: TGTGCCAGCAGGCGGGGCGGGAGCCTGAACACTGAAGCTTTCTTT. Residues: CASRRGGSLNTEAFF.

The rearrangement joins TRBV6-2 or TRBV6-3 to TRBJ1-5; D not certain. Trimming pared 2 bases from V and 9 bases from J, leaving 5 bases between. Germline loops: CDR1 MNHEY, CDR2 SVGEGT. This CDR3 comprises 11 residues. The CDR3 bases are TGTGCCAGCAGTTACGCAGCGCCCCAGCATTTT. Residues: CASSYAAPQHF.

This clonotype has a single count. The CDR3 DNA reads as TGCAGTGCTACCAATCCAACGGCTAGCAATCAGCCCCAGCATTTT. This sequence encodes CSATNPTASNQPQHF. The chain recombines TRBV20-1 with TRBJ1-5; no reliable D call. V was trimmed by 4 bases and J by 0 bases, leaving 13 bases between them. The CDR3 is 15 amino acids. The germline gives CDR1 DFQATT, CDR2 SNEGSKA (reference sequence).

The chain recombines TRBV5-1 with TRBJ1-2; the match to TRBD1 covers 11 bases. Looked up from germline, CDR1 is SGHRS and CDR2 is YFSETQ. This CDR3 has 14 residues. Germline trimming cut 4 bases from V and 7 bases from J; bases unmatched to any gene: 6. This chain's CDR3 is CASSLGQGVPGYTF. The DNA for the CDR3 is TGCGCCAGCAGCCTGGGACAGGGGGTCCCTGGCTACACCTTC.

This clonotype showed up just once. This chain's CDR3 is CASSQRATNEKLFF. The CDR3 nucleotides read TGTGCCAGCAGCCAGAGAGCAACTAATGAAAAACTGTTTTTT. V gene TRBV27 combines with J gene TRBJ1-4; D call uncertain. The CDR3 consists of 14 residues. Germline V gene sequence: CDR1 MNHEY, CDR2 SMNVEV (reference sequence). Trimming removed 6 bases at V and 0 bases at J, with 8 bases between. The whole variable domain, remainder taken from reference TRBV27 and TRBJ1-4, is EAQVTQNPRYLITVTGKKLTVTCSQNMNHEYMSWYRQDPGLGLRQIYYSMNVEVTDKGDVPEGYKVSRKEKRNFPLILESPSPNQTSLYFCASSQRATNEKLFFGSGTQLSVL.

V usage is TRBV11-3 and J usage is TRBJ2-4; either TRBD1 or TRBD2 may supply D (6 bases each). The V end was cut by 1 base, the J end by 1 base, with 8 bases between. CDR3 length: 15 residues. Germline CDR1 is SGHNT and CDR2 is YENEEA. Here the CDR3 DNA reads TGTGCCAGCAGCTTAGGGGGGGCTGCCAAAAACATTCAGTACTTC. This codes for CASSLGGAAKNIQYF.